This T cell receptor (beta chain) was observed in a study of glioma-infiltrating T cells. This clonotype was seen many times. Its cognate antigen is unknown. The junction and the germline gene differ at one end; a read error may be behind it. Regarding the study as a whole: Tissue-blood divergence was below expectation in non-neoplastic patients, above in gliomas. Tissue and blood shared very few CDR3 sequences.

Amplification of TCR alpha and beta CDR3 regions from RNA used iRepertoire nested multiplex PCR. TCRdb reprocessed the multiplex PCR reads with MiXCR, giving one entry per CDR3 protein. Counted here are roughly 120,000 distinct CDR3 sequences, 23% occurring once; the ten biggest clones make up about 16%. Germline V lookup: CDR1 SSHAT, CDR2 FNYEAQ (reference sequence). CDR3 length: 13 amino acids. The chain employs TRBV7-7 and TRBJ2-7; D is unclear. The clonotype was recovered from a human donor with low-grade glioma or glioblastoma, undergoing nonglioma brain surgery, or in good health (not recorded which). Input material: glioma tissue, nonneoplastic brain tissue, or PBMCs (not recorded which). CDR3 bases: TGTGCTAGCAGCTTAGTCTCTGGTTACGAGCAGTACTTC. Its protein is CASSLVSGYEQYF.